These 16 T cell receptor beta chains originate from one sample sequenced in a study of shared clonotypes between healthy human individuals (dated by TCRdb to 2018 to 2021). The library relied on the immunoSEQ multiplex PCR assay. This immuneACCESS table, as held by TCRdb, lists in-frame sequences with V and J called but not all clones. Of the missing ones, under half trace to an unresolved V gene in checked studies; the others have no known cause. The sample table lists 760,000 or so clones, approximately 97% of them with a count of one. The ten largest make up under 0.3% of the sample. For the CD8 naive samples, CD45RO-negative cells were positively selected for CCR7, yielding a CD45RA+CCR7+ population from which TemRA cells were excluded. Input material: naive CD8+ T cells sorted from blood. What the cell subset or site label conveys for this sample: CD45RA+CCR7+. The receptor set was obtained from a man aged 25 to 45 in good health.

The chain joins TRBV5-1 to TRBJ2-1, with unresolved D. Trimming cost V 5 bases and J 5 bases, with 11 bases left between them. Germline CDR1 is SGHRS and CDR2 is YFSETQ. This CDR3 contains 13 residues. The CDR3 sequence is CASRSDLNNEQFF. The CDR3, as DNA: TGCGCCAGCAGGTCTGACTTGAACAATGAGCAGTTCTTC.

V and J are TRBV27 and TRBJ2-7, with no clear D. V lost 3 bases, J lost 2 bases, and 11 bases lay in between. Germline values: CDR1 MNHEY, CDR2 SMNVEV (reference sequence). The CDR3 contains 14 residues. This CDR3 is CASSFSPSAYEQYF. The CDR3 DNA sequence: TGTGCCAGCAGTTTTTCCCCTTCCGCCTACGAGCAGTACTTC.

The CDR3 nucleotides are TGTGCCAGCAGCTTTTCCGGGAGTAACTACGAGCAGTACTTC. Translation gives CASSFSGSNYEQYF. The chain has TRBV7-2 and TRBJ2-7, with D maybe TRBD2 (6 bases). The CDR3 length is 14 residues. Per germline, CDR1 SGHTA and CDR2 FQGNSA. Trimming removed 3 bases from V and 3 bases from J, with 12 bases in between. The variable domain in full, completed from reference TRBV7-2 and TRBJ2-7, reads GAGVSQSPSNKVTEKGKDVELRCDPISGHTALYWYRQSLGQGLEFLIYFQGNSAPDKSGLPSDRFSAERTGGSVSTLTIQRTQQEDSAVYLCASSFSGSNYEQYFGPGTRLTVT.

J is TRBJ1-2 and V is TRBV5-8; TRBD1 agrees at 7 bases. Germline assignment: CDR1 SGHTS and CDR2 YDEGEE. CDR3 length: 16 amino acids. V trimming: 5 bases; J trimming: 8 bases; junction bases outside the gene matches: 18. The CDR3 loop reads CASRHRPTGRSAGYTF. The CDR3, as DNA: TGTGCCAGCAGACATAGACCGACAGGGCGCTCGGCCGGCTACACCTTC.

J is TRBJ1-1 and V is TRBV6-5, with 10 bases fitting TRBD1. The CDR3 runs to 14 residues. Looked up from germline, CDR1 is MNHEY and CDR2 is SVGAGI. With 2 bases clipped from V and 6 bases from J, the junction kept 3 bases outside the gene matches. The CDR3 protein is CASSYRDRGSEAFF. The CDR3 DNA reads TGTGCCAGCAGTTACAGGGACAGGGGTTCTGAAGCTTTCTTT.

The chain joins TRBV6-1 to TRBJ2-7; 9 positions match TRBD2. Germline assignment: CDR1 MNHNS and CDR2 SASEGT. The CDR3 contains 15 residues. V dropped 5 bases and J dropped 4; count of bases not matched to a gene: 9. This CDR3 reads CASSSPWTSEYEQYF. In DNA form, the CDR3 reads TGTGCCAGCAGTTCCCCATGGACTAGCGAATACGAGCAGTACTTC.

The chain has TRBV2 and TRBJ2-2; 10 bases match TRBD1. This CDR3 is 17 amino acids long. Germline V lookup: CDR1 SNHLY, CDR2 FYNNEI. The V and J ends lost 6 bases and 7 bases, in that order; junction bases with no gene match: 14. This CDR3 reads CASRHTGTGAGDGELFF. The CDR3 coding sequence is TGTGCCAGCAGGCACACCGGGACAGGGGCGGGGGACGGGGAGCTGTTTTTT.

V gene TRBV6-1 combines with J gene TRBJ1-5; D is possibly TRBD1 (5 bases). V was pared by 2 bases and J by 9 bases, with 17 bases between. This CDR3 contains 15 residues. CDR1 and CDR2 (germline): MNHNS, SASEGT. The CDR3 reads CASSERHLTGRPQHF. For the CDR3, the DNA is TGTGCCAGCAGTGAACGCCATCTTACGGGACGGCCCCAGCATTTT.

The chain joins TRBV7-6 to TRBJ2-7; 8 bases map to TRBD2. The CDR3 has 14 residues. Germline V CDR1 and CDR2: SGHVS, FNYEAQ. With 2 bases clipped from V and 5 bases from J, the junction kept 5 bases outside the gene matches. The CDR3 loop reads CASSLRREGDEQYF. The CDR3 nucleotides are TGTGCCAGCAGCTTACGCCGGGAGGGTGACGAGCAGTACTTC.

The chain has TRBV4-3 and TRBJ2-2; D call uncertain. V lost 4 bases and J lost 1, with 10 bases in between. The CDR3 totals 15 residues. Germline V gene sequence: CDR1 LGHNA, CDR2 YSLEER. CDR3 DNA sequence: TGCGCCAGCAGCCGAGTGGTAGAGAACACCGGGGAGCTGTTTTTT. This encodes CASSRVVENTGELFF.

V gene TRBV4-1 combines with J gene TRBJ1-5; TRBD1 is a possible D gene (6 bases). The germline CDR1 and CDR2 sequences are MGHRA and YSYEKL. CDR3 length equals 16 residues. Trimming stripped 1 base from V and 3 bases from J, with 13 bases between. The CDR3 reads CASSQVSTGLNQPQHF. The CDR3 region has the DNA TGCGCCAGCAGCCAAGTTTCGACAGGACTCAATCAGCCCCAGCATTTT.

The V gene is TRBV19, the J gene TRBJ1-2; D uncertain. Germline-derived CDR1 and CDR2 are LNHDA and SQIVND (reference sequence). The CDR3 runs 15 residues. Deletions cut 6 bases from V and 3 bases from J, with 17 bases between. In DNA form, the CDR3 reads TGTGCCAGTAGCCCTCTTTTGCGGACGGACTATGGCTACACCTTC. This gives the protein CASSPLLRTDYGYTF.

This chain connects TRBV7-2 to TRBJ2-7; the D is unclear. V was cut by 0 bases and J by 6 bases, with 27 bases left in between. Germline lookup yields CDR1 SGHTA and CDR2 FQGNSA. There are 19 residues in the CDR3. In DNA form, the CDR3 reads TGTGCCAGCAGCTTAGCGGTAGTATGTAATTTAGAGGCTATCTGCGAGCAGTACTTC. It yields the protein CASSLAVVCNLEAICEQYF.

The rearrangement uses TRBV29-1 and TRBJ2-3; D is unclear. Germline values: CDR1 SQVTM, CDR2 ANQGSEA. Deletions cut 7 bases from V and 3 bases from J, with 23 bases between. This CDR3 has 16 residues. The DNA for the CDR3 is TGCAGCGCGACCCCTAATTTAGCCGTTCCGACAGATACGCAGTATTTT. Protein: CSATPNLAVPTDTQYF.

V and J are TRBV27 and TRBJ2-3; 12 bases map to TRBD2. The CDR3 totals 16 residues. V gave up 5 bases and J gave up 0 bases; unmatched junction bases: 3. CDR1 and CDR2 from the germline V gene are MNHEY and SMNVEV (reference sequence). Written as DNA, the CDR3 is TGTGCCAGCAGTCCTCTAGCGGGAGGGAGCACAGATACGCAGTATTTT. This encodes CASSPLAGGSTDTQYF.

V and J are TRBV29-1 and TRBJ2-1, with 8 bases fitting TRBD2. Germline V gives CDR1 SQVTM, CDR2 ANQGSEA. This CDR3 has 16 residues. V trimming: 2 bases; J trimming: 0 bases; junction bases outside the gene matches: 6. CDR3 sequence reads: CSVELAGDYSYNEQFF. In nucleotides, the CDR3 is TGCAGCGTTGAACTAGCGGGCGACTACTCCTACAATGAGCAGTTCTTC.